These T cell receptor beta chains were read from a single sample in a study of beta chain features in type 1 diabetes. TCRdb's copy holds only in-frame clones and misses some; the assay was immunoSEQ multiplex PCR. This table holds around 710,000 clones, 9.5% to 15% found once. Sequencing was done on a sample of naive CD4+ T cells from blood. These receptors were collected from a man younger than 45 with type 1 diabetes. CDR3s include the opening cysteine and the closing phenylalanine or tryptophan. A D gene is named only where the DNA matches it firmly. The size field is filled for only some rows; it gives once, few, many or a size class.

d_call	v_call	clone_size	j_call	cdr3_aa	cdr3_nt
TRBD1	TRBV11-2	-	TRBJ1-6	CASSLEGDRGYSPLHF	TGTGCCAGCAGCTTAGAGGGTGACAGGGGCTATTCACCCCTCCACTTT
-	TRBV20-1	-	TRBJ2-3	CSAGSPDTQYF	TGCAGTGCTGGGAGCCCAGATACGCAGTATTTT
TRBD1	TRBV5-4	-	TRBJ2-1	CASSPGQGPYNEQFF	TGTGCCAGCAGCCCGGGACAGGGACCCTACAATGAGCAGTTCTTC
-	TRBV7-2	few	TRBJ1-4	CASSAQTALGEKLFF	TGTGCCAGCAGCGCCCAAACGGCTCTGGGTGAAAAACTGTTTTTT
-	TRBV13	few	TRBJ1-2	CASSFNYGYTF	TGTGCCAGCAGCTTCAACTATGGCTACACCTTC
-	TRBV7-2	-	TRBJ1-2	CASSLEVRNYGYTF	TGTGCCAGCAGCTTAGAAGTCAGAAACTATGGCTACACCTTC
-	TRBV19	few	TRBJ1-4	CASSIREHNEKLFF	TGTGCCAGTAGTATTCGTGAGCATAATGAAAAACTGTTTTTT
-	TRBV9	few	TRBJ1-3	CASSVVGSGNTIYF	TGTGCCAGCAGCGTAGTTGGCTCTGGAAACACCATATATTTT
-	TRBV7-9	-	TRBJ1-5	CASSSGNQPQHF	TGTGCCAGCAGCTCGGGAAATCAGCCCCAGCATTTT
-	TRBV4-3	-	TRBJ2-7	CASSHRKGGYEQYF	TGCGCCAGCAGCCACCGAAAAGGGGGTTACGAGCAGTACTTC
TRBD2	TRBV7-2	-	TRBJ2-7	CASSAPSGGPSYEQYF	TGTGCCAGCAGCGCGCCTAGCGGGGGACCTTCCTACGAGCAGTACTTC
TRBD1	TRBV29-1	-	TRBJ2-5	CSVGLRQGGETQYF	TGCAGCGTCGGCCTAAGACAGGGCGGGGAGACCCAGTACTTC
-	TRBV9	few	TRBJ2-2	CASSPRRRRVQGELFF	TGTGCCAGCAGCCCCCGGCGGCGTAGGGTGCAGGGGGAGCTGTTTTTT
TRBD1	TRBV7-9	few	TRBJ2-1	CASSLIGTGTTGNEQFF	TGTGCCAGCAGCCTTATAGGGACAGGAACTACGGGCAATGAGCAGTTCTTC
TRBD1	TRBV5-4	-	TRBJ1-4	CASSGDREGEKLFF	TGTGCCAGCAGCGGGGACAGGGAGGGTGAAAAACTGTTTTTT
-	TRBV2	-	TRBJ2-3	CASSESHTQYF	TGTGCCAGCAGTGAAAGCCACACGCAGTATTTT
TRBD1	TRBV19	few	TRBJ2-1	CASSRTGTGGLGSSYNEQFF	TGTGCCAGTAGCCGAACCGGGACAGGGGGTCTAGGTTCCTCCTACAATGAGCAGTTCTTC
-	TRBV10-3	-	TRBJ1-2	CAISDAGNYGYTF	TGTGCCATCAGTGACGCGGGGAACTATGGCTACACCTTC
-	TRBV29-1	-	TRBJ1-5	CSVGTGNQPQHF	TGCAGCGTTGGGACCGGTAATCAGCCCCAGCATTTT
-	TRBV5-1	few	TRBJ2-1	CASSPNEYNEQFF	TGCGCCAGCAGCCCTAACGAATACAATGAGCAGTTCTTC
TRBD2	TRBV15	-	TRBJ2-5	CATSRGLAGPETQYF	TGTGCCACCAGCAGGGGACTAGCGGGGCCGGAGACCCAGTACTTC
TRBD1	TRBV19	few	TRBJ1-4	CASNRDRGNEKLFF	TGTGCCAGTAACCGCGACAGGGGGAATGAAAAACTGTTTTTT
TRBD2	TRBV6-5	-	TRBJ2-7	CASSQTSGGDYEQYF	TGTGCCAGCAGTCAGACTAGCGGGGGGGATTACGAGCAGTACTTC
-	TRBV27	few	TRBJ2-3	CASSLFPPTDTQYF	TGTGCCAGCAGTTTATTTCCACCCACAGATACGCAGTATTTT
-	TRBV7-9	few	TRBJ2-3	CASSSSGVSSTDTQYF	TGTGCCAGCAGCTCATCGGGGGTCAGCAGCACAGATACGCAGTATTTT
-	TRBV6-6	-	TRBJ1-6	CASSFGGASTNSPLHF	TGTGCCAGCAGTTTCGGGGGCGCGTCCACTAATTCACCCCTCCACTTT
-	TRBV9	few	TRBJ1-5	CASSVDPYDQPQHF	TGTGCCAGCAGCGTAGACCCATATGATCAGCCCCAGCATTTT
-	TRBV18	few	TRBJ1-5	CASSPDKPSPQHF	TGTGCCAGCTCACCGGACAAACCATCGCCCCAGCATTTT
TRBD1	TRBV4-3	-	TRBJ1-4	CASRDRGSKLFF	TGCGCCAGCCGGGACAGGGGGTCTAAACTGTTTTTT
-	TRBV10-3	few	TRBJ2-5	CAIMERPGETQYF	TGTGCCATCATGGAGCGGCCCGGGGAGACCCAGTACTTC
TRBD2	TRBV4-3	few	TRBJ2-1	CASSQVGGLAGFRNEQFF	TGCGCCAGCAGCCAAGTTGGGGGACTAGCGGGGTTCCGCAATGAGCAGTTCTTC
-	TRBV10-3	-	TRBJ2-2	CAISDIPGNAGELFF	TGTGCCATCAGCGACATTCCCGGGAACGCCGGGGAGCTGTTTTTT
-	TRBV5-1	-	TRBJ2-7	CASSAETYEQYF	TGCGCCAGCTCGGCAGAGACCTACGAGCAGTACTTC
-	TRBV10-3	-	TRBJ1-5	CAISDGNQPQHF	TGTGCCATCAGTGATGGAAATCAGCCCCAGCATTTT
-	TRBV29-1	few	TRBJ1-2	CSGQDNYGYTF	TGCAGCGGCCAGGATAACTATGGCTACACCTTC
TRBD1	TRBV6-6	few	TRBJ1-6	CASSTRDRDSSPLHF	TGTGCCAGCAGTACCCGGGACAGGGACAGTTCACCCCTCCACTTT
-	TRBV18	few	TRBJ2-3	CASSPQLGGDTDTQYF	TGTGCCAGCTCACCACAGTTGGGGGGCGACACAGATACGCAGTATTTT
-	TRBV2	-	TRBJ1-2	CASFGATF	TGTGCCAGCTTCGGGGCCACCTTC
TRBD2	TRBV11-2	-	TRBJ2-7	CASSSVGRVYEQYF	TGTGCCAGCAGCTCCGTAGGGAGGGTGTACGAGCAGTACTTC
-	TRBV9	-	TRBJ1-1	CASSVDPGSNSNTEAFF	TGTGCCAGCAGCGTAGATCCAGGCTCTAATTCGAACACTGAAGCTTTCTTT
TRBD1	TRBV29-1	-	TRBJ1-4	CSVTGTATNEKLFF	TGCAGCGTAACGGGGACAGCAACTAATGAAAAACTGTTTTTT
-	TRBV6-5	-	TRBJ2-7	CASSPNPTASYEQYF	TGTGCCAGCAGTCCGAATCCGACAGCTTCCTACGAGCAGTACTTC
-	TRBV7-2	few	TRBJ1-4	CASSYGGPNEKLFF	TGTGCCAGCAGTTATGGGGGGCCGAATGAAAAACTGTTTTTT
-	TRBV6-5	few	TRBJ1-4	CASSYKQGRANEKLFF	TGTGCCAGCAGTTACAAACAGGGCCGGGCTAATGAAAAACTGTTTTTT